These T cell receptor beta chains were read from a single sample in a study of Tregs in tolerant kidney transplant recipients. Profiling relied on immunoSEQ multiplex PCR, and the TCRdb table lists in-frame clones only, not all of them. The sample gives around 50,000 clones, approximately 82% of which show up once; around 5.5% is in the top ten. The specimen was CD4+ T cells from blood. The receptors were sampled from a human donor in good health. Both conserved end residues are part of each CDR3. A D gene is named only where the DNA matches it firmly.

length	V	D	J	CDR3
15	TRBV25-1	-	TRBJ1-5	CASSVRDGKNQPQHF
14	TRBV9	-	TRBJ2-1	CASSPREVYNEQFF
13	TRBV11-3	-	TRBJ2-1	CATRQDSYNEQFF
12	TRBV7-9	-	TRBJ2-3	CASSLDSDTQYF
11	TRBV6-5	-	TRBJ2-1	CASSRGSEQFF
15	TRBV2	-	TRBJ2-1	CASKGVSGPGNEQFF
15	TRBV19	-	TRBJ2-5	CASRSQGRAEETQYF
17	TRBV21-1	-	TRBJ2-1	CASSLPAAPAGYNEQFF
16	TRBV28	-	TRBJ2-7	CASSFKLASPKHEQYF
15	TRBV10-3	-	TRBJ2-5	CATSLGRRTEETQYF
12	TRBV5-5	-	TRBJ2-2	CASSILSGELFF
15	TRBV11-2	TRBD2	TRBJ2-1	CASRQGLAGGNEQFF
14	TRBV30	-	TRBJ1-3	CAWSVISGKNTIYF